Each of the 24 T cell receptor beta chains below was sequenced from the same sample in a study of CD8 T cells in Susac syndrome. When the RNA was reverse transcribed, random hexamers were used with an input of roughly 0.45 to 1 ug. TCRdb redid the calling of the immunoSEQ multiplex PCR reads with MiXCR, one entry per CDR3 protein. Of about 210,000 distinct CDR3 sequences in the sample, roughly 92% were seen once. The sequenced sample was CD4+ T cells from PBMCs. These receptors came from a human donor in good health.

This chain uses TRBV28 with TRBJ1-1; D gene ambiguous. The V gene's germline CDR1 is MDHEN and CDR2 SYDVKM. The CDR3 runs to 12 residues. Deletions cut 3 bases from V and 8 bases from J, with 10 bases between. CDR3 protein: CASSFVSKEAFF. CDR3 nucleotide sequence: TGTGCCAGCAGTTTTGTTTCGAAAGAAGCTTTCTTT.

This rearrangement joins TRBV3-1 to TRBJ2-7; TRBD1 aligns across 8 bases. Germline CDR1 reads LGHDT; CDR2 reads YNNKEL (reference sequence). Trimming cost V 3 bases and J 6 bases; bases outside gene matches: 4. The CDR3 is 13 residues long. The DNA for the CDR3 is TGTGCCAGCAGCCAGGACAGGGTTAGCGAGCAGTACTTC. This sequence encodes CASSQDRVSEQYF.

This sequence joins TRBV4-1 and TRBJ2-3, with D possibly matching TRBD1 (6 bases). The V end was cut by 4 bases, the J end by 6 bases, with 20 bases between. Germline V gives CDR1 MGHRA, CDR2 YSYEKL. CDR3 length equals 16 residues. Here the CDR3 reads CASSRKGDGLGDTQYF. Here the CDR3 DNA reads TGCGCCAGCAGCCGTAAGGGGGACGGCCTGGGGGATACGCAGTATTTT.

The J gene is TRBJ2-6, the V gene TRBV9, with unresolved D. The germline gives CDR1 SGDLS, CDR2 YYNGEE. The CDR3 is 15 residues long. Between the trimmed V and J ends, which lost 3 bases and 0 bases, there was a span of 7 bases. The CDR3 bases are TGTGCCAGCAGCGCGTTTGTCTCTGGGGCCAACGTCCTGACTTTC. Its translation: CASSAFVSGANVLTF. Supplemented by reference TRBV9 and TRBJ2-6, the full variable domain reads DSGVTQTPKHLITATGQRVTLRCSPRSGDLSVYWYQQSLDQGLQFLIQYYNGEERAKGNILERFSAQQFPDLHSELNLSSLELGDSALYFCASSAFVSGANVLTFGAGSRLTVL.

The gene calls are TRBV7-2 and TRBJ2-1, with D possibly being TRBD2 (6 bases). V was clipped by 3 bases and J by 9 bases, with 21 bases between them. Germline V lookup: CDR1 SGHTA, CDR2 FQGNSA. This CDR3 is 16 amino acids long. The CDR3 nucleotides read TGTGCCAGCAGCTTTAGTGTCGGGGGTCGGTTGGGTGAGCAGTTCTTC. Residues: CASSFSVGGRLGEQFF. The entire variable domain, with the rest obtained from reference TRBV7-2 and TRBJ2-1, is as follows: GAGVSQSPSNKVTEKGKDVELRCDPISGHTALYWYRQSLGQGLEFLIYFQGNSAPDKSGLPSDRFSAERTGGSVSTLTIQRTQQEDSAVYLCASSFSVGGRLGEQFFGPGTRLTVL.

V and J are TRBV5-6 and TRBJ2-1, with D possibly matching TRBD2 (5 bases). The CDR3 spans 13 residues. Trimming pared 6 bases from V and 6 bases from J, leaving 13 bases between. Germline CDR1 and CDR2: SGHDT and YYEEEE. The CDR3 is CASIGGSFNEQFF. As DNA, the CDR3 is TGTGCCAGCATCGGCGGGTCGTTCAATGAGCAGTTCTTC.

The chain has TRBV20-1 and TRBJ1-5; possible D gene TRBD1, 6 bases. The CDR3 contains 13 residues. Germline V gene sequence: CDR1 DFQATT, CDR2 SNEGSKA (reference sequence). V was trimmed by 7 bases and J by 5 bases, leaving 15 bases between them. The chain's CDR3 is CSGNRVQDQPQHF. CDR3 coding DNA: TGCAGTGGCAACAGGGTTCAGGATCAGCCCCAGCATTTT.

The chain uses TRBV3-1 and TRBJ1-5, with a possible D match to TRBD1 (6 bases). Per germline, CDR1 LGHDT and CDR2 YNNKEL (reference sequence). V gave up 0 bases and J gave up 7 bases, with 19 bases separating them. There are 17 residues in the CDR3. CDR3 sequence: CASSQDTESGARQPQHF. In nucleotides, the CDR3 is TGTGCCAGCAGCCAAGATACCGAGTCGGGGGCAAGGCAGCCCCAGCATTTT.

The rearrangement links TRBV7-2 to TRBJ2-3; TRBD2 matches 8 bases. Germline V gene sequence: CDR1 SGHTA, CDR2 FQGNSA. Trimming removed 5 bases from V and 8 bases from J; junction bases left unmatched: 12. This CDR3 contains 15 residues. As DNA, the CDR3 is TGTGCCAGCAGCCCTTCGCGGGGGGCAGTCGGTACGCAGTATTTT. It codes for CASSPSRGAVGTQYF. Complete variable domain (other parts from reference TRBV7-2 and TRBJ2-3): GAGVSQSPSNKVTEKGKDVELRCDPISGHTALYWYRQSLGQGLEFLIYFQGNSAPDKSGLPSDRFSAERTGGSVSTLTIQRTQQEDSAVYLCASSPSRGAVGTQYFGPGTRLTVL.

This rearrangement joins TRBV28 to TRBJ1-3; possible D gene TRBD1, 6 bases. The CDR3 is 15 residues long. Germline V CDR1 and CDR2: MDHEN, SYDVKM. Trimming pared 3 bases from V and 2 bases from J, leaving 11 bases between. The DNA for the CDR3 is TGTGCCAGCAGTTTTGGACAGATCGCTGGAAACACCATATATTTT. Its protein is CASSFGQIAGNTIYF.

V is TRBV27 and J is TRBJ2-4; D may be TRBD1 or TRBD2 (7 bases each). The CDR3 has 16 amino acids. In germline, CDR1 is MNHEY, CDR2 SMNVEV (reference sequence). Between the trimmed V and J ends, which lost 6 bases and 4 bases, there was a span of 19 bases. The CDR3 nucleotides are TGTGCCAGCAGCCCCCTGGGAGGGGGCCTAAAAAACATTCAGTACTTC. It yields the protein CASSPLGGGLKNIQYF.

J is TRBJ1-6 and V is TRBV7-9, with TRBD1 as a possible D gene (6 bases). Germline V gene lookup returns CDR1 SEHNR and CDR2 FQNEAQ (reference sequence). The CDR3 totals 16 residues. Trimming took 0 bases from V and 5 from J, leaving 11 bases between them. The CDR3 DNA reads TGTGCCAGCAGCTTAGCCCCCGGACAGAATAATTCACCCCTCCACTTT. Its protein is CASSLAPGQNNSPLHF.

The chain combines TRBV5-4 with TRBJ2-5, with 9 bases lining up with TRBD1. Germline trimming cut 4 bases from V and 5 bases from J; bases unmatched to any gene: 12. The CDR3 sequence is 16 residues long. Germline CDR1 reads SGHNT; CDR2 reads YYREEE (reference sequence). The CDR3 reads CASSAGQRTGDETQYF. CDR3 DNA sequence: TGTGCCAGCAGCGCCGGACAGAGGACAGGGGATGAGACCCAGTACTTC. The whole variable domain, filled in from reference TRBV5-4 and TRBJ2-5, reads ETGVTQSPTHLIKTRGQQVTLRCSSQSGHNTVSWYQQALGQGPQFIFQYYREEENGRGNFPPRFSGLQFPNYSSELNVNALELDDSALYLCASSAGQRTGDETQYFGPGTRLLVL.

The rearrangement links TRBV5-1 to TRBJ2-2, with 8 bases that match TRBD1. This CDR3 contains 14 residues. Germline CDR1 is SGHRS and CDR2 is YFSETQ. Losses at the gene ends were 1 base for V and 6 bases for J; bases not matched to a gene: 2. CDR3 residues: CASSLIQGAGELFF. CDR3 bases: TGCGCCAGCAGCTTGATACAGGGGGCCGGGGAGCTGTTTTTT.

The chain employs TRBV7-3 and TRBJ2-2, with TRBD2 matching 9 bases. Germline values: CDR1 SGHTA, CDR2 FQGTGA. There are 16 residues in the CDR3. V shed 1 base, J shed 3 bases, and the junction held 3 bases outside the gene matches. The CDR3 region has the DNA TGTGCCAGCAGCTTAATCGGCGGGGGGGACACCGGGGAGCTGTTTTTT. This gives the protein CASSLIGGGDTGELFF.

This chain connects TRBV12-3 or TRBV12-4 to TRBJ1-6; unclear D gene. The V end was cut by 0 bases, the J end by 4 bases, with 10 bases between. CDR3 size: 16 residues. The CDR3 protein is CASSLAADQYNSPLHF. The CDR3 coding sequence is TGTGCCAGCAGTTTAGCGGCAGATCAATATAATTCACCCCTCCACTTT.

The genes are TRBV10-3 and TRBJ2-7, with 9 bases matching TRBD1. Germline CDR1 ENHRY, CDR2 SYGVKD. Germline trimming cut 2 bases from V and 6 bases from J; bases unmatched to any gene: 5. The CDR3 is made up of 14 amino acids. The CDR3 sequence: CAISEDRGSPEQYF. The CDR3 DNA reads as TGTGCCATCAGTGAGGACAGGGGGAGTCCCGAGCAGTACTTC.

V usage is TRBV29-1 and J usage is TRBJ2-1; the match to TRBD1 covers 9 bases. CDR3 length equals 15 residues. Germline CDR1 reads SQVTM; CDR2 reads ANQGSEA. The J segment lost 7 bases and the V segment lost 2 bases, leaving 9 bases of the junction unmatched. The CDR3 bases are TGCAGCGTTGAACCCGGGACAGGGAAAAGGAATGAGCAGTTCTTC. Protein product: CSVEPGTGKRNEQFF.

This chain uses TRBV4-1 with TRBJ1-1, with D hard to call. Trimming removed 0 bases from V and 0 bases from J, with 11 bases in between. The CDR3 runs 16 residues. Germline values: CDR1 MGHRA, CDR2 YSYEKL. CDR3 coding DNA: TGCGCCAGCAGCCAAGAAGGTCGGGGTCTGAACACTGAAGCTTTCTTT. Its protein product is CASSQEGRGLNTEAFF.

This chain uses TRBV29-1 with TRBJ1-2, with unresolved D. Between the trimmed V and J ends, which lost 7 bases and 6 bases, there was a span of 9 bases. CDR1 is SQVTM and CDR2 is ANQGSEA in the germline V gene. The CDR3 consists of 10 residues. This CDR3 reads CSAADNGYTF. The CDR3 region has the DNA TGCAGCGCCGCCGACAATGGCTACACCTTC.

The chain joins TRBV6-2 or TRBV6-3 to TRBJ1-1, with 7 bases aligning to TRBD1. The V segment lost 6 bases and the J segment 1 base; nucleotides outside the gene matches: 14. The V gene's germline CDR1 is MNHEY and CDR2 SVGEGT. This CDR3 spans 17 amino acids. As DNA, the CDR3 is TGTGCCAGCAGAATGGGCGGGCAGGGGGAAAAGAACACTGAAGCTTTCTTT. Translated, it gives CASRMGGQGEKNTEAFF.

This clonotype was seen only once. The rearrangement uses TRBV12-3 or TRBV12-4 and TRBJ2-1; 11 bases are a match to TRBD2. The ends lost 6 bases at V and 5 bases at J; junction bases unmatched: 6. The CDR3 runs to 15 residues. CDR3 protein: CASRPTSGGHNEQFF. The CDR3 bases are TGTGCCAGCAGGCCTACTAGCGGGGGCCACAATGAGCAGTTCTTC.

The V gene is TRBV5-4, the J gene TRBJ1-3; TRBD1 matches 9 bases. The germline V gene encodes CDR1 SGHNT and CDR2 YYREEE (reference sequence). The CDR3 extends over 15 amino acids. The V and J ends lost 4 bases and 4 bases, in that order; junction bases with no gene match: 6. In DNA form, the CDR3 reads TGTGCCAGCAGCCTACAGGGGGCGTACGGAAACACCATATATTTT. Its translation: CASSLQGAYGNTIYF.

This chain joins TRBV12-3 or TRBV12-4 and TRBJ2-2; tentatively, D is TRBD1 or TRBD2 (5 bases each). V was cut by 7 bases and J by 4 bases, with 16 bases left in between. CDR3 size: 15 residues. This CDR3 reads CASTPTGQSTGELFF. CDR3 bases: TGTGCCAGCACCCCCACGGGGCAAAGCACCGGGGAGCTGTTTTTT.